In its sample, the clone carrying this T cell receptor beta chain was seen many times. The CDR3 loop spans 15 amino acids. The J segment lost 4 bases and the V segment lost 1 base, leaving 5 bases of the junction unmatched. Looked up from germline, CDR1 is MDHEN and CDR2 is SYDVKM. The sample comes from a study of regulatory T cells in long-lasting Graves disease. The TCR beta library used iRepertoire HTBI primers with Arm-PCR amplification of CDR3. TCRdb redid the calling of the multiplex PCR reads with MiXCR, one entry per CDR3 protein. This table holds hundreds of thousands of distinct CDR3 sequences, about a sixth found once. Time point meaning: newly diagnosed GD, antithyroid drugs for less than 3 months. RNA extracted from PBMCs served as the sequencing template. These data also formed part of another study, on T cells in Graves' hyperthyroidism and ophthalmopathy. This second report adds: Clinical symptoms, serum thyroxine, TRAb, thyroid ultrasound and orbital computed tomography established diagnosis.

The sequenced sample was peripheral blood mononuclear cells (PBMCs), obtained at new diagnosis, from a patient treated with antithyroid drugs. This receptor was obtained from a young woman with Graves disease. This chain uses TRBV28 with TRBJ2-3, with TRBD2 matching 7 bases. DNA of the CDR3: TGTGCCAGCAGTTTATCGGGAGGATTGTCAGATACGCAGTATTTT. Translation: CASSLSGGLSDTQYF.